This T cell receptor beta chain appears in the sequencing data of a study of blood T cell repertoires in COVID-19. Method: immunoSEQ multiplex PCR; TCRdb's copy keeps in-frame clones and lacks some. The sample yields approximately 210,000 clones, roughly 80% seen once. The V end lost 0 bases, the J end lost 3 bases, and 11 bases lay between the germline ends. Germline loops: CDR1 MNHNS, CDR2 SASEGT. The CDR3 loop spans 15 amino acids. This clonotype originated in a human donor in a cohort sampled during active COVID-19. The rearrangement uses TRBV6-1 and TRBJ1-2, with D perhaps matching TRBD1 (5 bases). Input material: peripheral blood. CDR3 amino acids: CASSEAARAYYGYTF. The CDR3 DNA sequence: TGTGCCAGCAGTGAAGCGGCCAGGGCCTACTATGGCTACACCTTC.